This T cell receptor (beta chain) was captured by sequencing in a study of T cells in tuberculosis. This CDR3 region has 15 residues. The germline V gene has CDR1 SNHLY and CDR2 FYNNEI. V lost 2 bases to trimming and J lost 6 bases, with 13 bases between them. Method: immunoSEQ multiplex PCR; TCRdb's copy keeps in-frame clones and lacks some. The sample gives tens of thousands of clones, approximately 93% of which show up once; approximately 8% is in the top ten. This chain connects TRBV2 to TRBJ1-4; D perhaps matches TRBD1 (5 bases). Sequenced: PBMCs. The sequence was obtained from a donor aged 10-35 years with latent tuberculosis or without tuberculosis infection. CDR3 loop: CASSEFTPGDEKLFF. The CDR3 coding sequence is TGTGCCAGCAGTGAATTCACACCGGGGGATGAAAAACTGTTTTTT. Variable domain in full (rest from reference TRBV2 and TRBJ1-4): EPEVTQTPSHQVTQMGQEVILRCVPISNHLYFYWYRQILGQKVEFLVSFYNNEISEKSEIFDDQFSVERPDGSNFTLKIRSTKLEDSAMYFCASSEFTPGDEKLFFGSGTQLSVL.